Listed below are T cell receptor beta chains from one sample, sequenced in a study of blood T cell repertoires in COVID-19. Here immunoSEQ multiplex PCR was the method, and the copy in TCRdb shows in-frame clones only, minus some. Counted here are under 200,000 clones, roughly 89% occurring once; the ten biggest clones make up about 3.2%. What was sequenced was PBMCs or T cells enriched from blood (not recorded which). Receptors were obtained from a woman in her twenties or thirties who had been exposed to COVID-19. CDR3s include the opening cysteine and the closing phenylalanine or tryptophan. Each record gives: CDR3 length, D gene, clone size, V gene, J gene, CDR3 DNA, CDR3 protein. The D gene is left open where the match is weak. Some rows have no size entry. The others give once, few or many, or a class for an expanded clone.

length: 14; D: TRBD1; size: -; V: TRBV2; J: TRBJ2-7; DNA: TGTGCCAGCAGTGAGGGACAGGTTAGGAACGAGCAGTACTTC; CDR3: CASSEGQVRNEQYF
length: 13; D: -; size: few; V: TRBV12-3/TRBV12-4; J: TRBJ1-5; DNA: TGTGCCAGCGCATTCGGAGGCAATCAGCCCCAGCATTTT; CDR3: CASAFGGNQPQHF
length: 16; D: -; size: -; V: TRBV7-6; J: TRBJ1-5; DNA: TGTGCCAGCAGCTTAGAAGCGGGGGGTAGCAATCAGCCCCAGCATTTT; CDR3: CASSLEAGGSNQPQHF
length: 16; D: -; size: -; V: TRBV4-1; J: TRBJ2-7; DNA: TGCGCCAGCAGCCAAGAAATCTCCGTTCCTAACTACGAGCAGTACTTC; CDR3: CASSQEISVPNYEQYF
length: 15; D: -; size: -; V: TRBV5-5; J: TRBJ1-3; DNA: TGTGCCAGCAGCTCAACAACAGGGTCTGGAAACACCATATATTTT; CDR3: CASSSTTGSGNTIYF
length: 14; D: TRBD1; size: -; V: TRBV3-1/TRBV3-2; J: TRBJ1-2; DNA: TGTGCCAGCAGAGACAGGGGTTTGAGGTATGGCTACACCTTC; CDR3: CASRDRGLRYGYTF
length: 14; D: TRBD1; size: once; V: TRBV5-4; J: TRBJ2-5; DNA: TGTGCCAGCAGGCTATGGGACAGCCTACCGACCCAGTACTTC; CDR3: CASRLWDSLPTQYF
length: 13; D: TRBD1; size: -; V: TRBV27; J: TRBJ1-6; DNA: TGTGCCAGCAGTTTATACAGGGGGTCACCCCTCCACTTT; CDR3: CASSLYRGSPLHF
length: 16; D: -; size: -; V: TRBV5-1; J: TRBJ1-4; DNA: TGCGCCAGCAGCCTCTCGACTAAGACAACTAATGAAAAACTGTTTTTT; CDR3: CASSLSTKTTNEKLFF
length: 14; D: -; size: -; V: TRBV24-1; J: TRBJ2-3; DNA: TGTGCCACCAGTGACCCCAAAAGCACAGATACGCAGTATTTT; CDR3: CATSDPKSTDTQYF
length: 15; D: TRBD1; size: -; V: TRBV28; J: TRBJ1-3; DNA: TGTGCCAGCGTATCCGGGGGACAGGCTGGAAACACCATATATTTT; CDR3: CASVSGGQAGNTIYF
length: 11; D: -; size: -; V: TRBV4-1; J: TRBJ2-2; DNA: TGCGCCAGCAGCTATGTCGGGGAGCTGTTTTTT; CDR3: CASSYVGELFF
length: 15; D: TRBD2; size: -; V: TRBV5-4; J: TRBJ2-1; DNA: TGTGCCAGCAGACAACAAGCGGGGGGATACAATGAGCAGTTCTTC; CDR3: CASRQQAGGYNEQFF
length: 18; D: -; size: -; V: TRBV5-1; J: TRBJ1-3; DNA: TGCGCCAGCAGCTCCCTCACCGAGGGAACCGAGATCGGAAACACCATATATTTT; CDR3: CASSSLTEGTEIGNTIYF
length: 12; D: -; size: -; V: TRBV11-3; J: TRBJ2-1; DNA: TGTGCCAGCAGCTCTCAGGGAAATGAGCAGTTCTTC; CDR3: CASSSQGNEQFF
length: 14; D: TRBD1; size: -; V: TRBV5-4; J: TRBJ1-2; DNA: TGTGCCAGCAGCTTACAGGGGATCGACTATGGCTACACCTTC; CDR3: CASSLQGIDYGYTF
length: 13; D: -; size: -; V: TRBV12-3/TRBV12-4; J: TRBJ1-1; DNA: TGTGCCAGCAGTCGCACAGGGCGCCCGGGAGCTTTCTTT; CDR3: CASSRTGRPGAFF
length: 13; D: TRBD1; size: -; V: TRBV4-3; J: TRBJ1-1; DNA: TGCGCCAGCAGCCGTGACAGGGCTTTAAGAGCTTTCTTT; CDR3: CASSRDRALRAFF
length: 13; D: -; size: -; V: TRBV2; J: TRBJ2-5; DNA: TGTGCCAGCAGTGGGCAGGGCGGCGAGACCCAGTACTTC; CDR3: CASSGQGGETQYF
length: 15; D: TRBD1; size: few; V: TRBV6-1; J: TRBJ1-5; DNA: TGTGCCAGCAGTGAGGGGACAGAATCCAATCAGCCCCAGCATTTT; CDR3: CASSEGTESNQPQHF
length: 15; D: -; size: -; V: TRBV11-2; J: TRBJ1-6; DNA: TGTGCCAGCAGCTTAGGCCAGTACTATAATTCACCCCTCCACTTT; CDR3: CASSLGQYYNSPLHF
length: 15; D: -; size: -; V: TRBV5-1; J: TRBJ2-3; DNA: TGCGCCAGCAGCTTGGAAGGGGGTTTCTCAGATACGCAGTATTTT; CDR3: CASSLEGGFSDTQYF